The 27 T cell receptor beta chains below were found in one sample sequenced in a study of Siglec-9 on CD8 T cells in melanoma. Using immunoSEQ multiplex PCR, the repertoire was profiled, and TCRdb retains in-frame clones only, with some absent. The table lists roughly 35,000 clones, 80% to 85% of them singletons. Source material: Siglec-9- CD8+ T cells sorted from blood. The receptors originated from a human donor in good health.

In nucleotides, the CDR3 is TGTGCCATCGGACAGATGGGACAGACTAGCGGGTTTTACAATGAGCAGTTCTTC. Translating gives CAIGQMGQTSGFYNEQFF. This chain uses TRBV28 with TRBJ2-1, with 10 bases matching TRBD2. CDR1 and CDR2 from the germline V gene are MDHEN and SYDVKM. Trimming removed 10 bases from V and 4 bases from J; junction bases left unmatched: 19. This CDR3 contains 18 residues.

CDR3 region: CASSDTDTDLRGYTF. CDR3 nucleotide sequence: TGCGCCAGCAGTGATACCGACACCGACCTGAGGGGCTACACCTTC. The chain carries TRBV10-2 and TRBJ1-2; D uncertain. The CDR3 is made up of 15 amino acids. Germline CDR1 reads WSHSY; CDR2 reads SAAADI. V lost 3 bases and J lost 8, with 19 bases in between.

In its sample, this clone was seen a few times. The chain is built from TRBV6-4 and TRBJ1-1; 7 bases align to TRBD1. The V and J ends lost 2 bases and 7 bases, in that order; junction bases with no gene match: 13. The CDR3 covers 16 residues. CDR1 and CDR2 (germline): MRHNA, SNTAGT. CDR3 amino acids: CASSDGYEGQRDEAFF. In DNA, the CDR3 is TGTGCCAGCAGTGACGGGTATGAGGGACAGCGGGATGAAGCTTTCTTT.

The rearrangement uses TRBV6-4 and TRBJ2-4; either TRBD1 or TRBD2 may supply D (6 bases each). CDR1 is MRHNA, CDR2 SNTAGT, per germline. V was trimmed by 9 bases and J by 1 base, leaving 16 bases between them. The CDR3 extends over 15 amino acids. The chain's CDR3 is CARPRGLVAKNIQYF. DNA of the CDR3: TGTGCCAGACCCCGGGGGCTTGTGGCCAAAAACATTCAGTACTTC.

The gene calls are TRBV5-6 and TRBJ2-1; D ambiguous. Germline loops: CDR1 SGHDT, CDR2 YYEEEE. The V and J ends lost 3 bases and 3 bases respectively, with 1 base between them. The CDR3 length is 11 residues. The CDR3 sequence: CASSYYNEQFF. The CDR3 DNA follows: TGTGCCAGCAGCTACTACAATGAGCAGTTCTTC. Full variable domain (missing parts from reference TRBV5-6 and TRBJ2-1): DAGVTQSPTHLIKTRGQQVTLRCSPKSGHDTVSWYQQALGQGPQFIFQYYEEEERQRGNFPDRFSGHQFPNYSSELNVNALLLGDSALYLCASSYYNEQFFGPGTRLTVL.

This chain joins TRBV27 and TRBJ2-7; 7 bases are a match to TRBD2. The CDR3 is 14 residues long. Germline lookup yields CDR1 MNHEY and CDR2 SMNVEV (reference sequence). V shed 3 bases, J shed 3 bases, and the junction held 5 bases outside the gene matches. This CDR3 is CASSLASGYYEQYF. Written as DNA, the CDR3 is TGTGCCAGCAGTTTGGCTAGCGGATACTACGAGCAGTACTTC.

V is TRBV9 and J is TRBJ2-3, with 7 bases matching TRBD2. Trimming cost V 0 bases and J 1 base; bases outside gene matches: 2. CDR1 is SGDLS and CDR2 is YYNGEE in the germline V gene. There are 15 residues in the CDR3. The CDR3 loop is CASSVATSGTDTQYF. The CDR3 bases are TGTGCCAGCAGCGTAGCTACTAGCGGCACAGATACGCAGTATTTT.

The chain links TRBV13 to TRBJ2-7; 8 bases are a match to TRBD2. Looked up from germline, CDR1 is PRHDT and CDR2 is FYEKMQ (reference sequence). Trimming at V came to 5 bases and at J to 6 bases, leaving 9 bases not matched to a gene. The CDR3 spans 14 residues. The DNA for the CDR3 is TGTGCCAGCAGCCTGCGGGAGGCCCATGCCGAGCAGTACTTC. This sequence encodes CASSLREAHAEQYF.

This rearrangement joins TRBV13 to TRBJ2-5; 7 bases match TRBD2. The CDR3 covers 14 residues. V was pared by 5 bases and J by 4 bases, with 7 bases of the junction left unmatched. Germline lookup yields CDR1 PRHDT and CDR2 FYEKMQ (reference sequence). The CDR3, as DNA: TGTGCCAGCAGCCCGATAGCGGGCGGAGAGACCCAGTACTTC. Residues: CASSPIAGGETQYF.

The rearrangement joins TRBV11-2 to TRBJ1-2; TRBD1 might be the D (5 bases). In germline, CDR1 is SGHAT, CDR2 FQNNGV. The V end was cut by 1 base, the J end by 5 bases, with 17 bases between. The length of the CDR3 is 16 residues. The CDR3 nucleotides are TGTGCCAGCAGCTTAGTCAATAGGGGATTATTGTATGGCTACACCTTC. This sequence encodes CASSLVNRGLLYGYTF.

The gene calls are TRBV27 and TRBJ2-4; D tentatively reads TRBD1 or TRBD2 (5 bases each). The CDR3 runs to 15 residues. Deletions cut 6 bases from V and 0 bases from J, with 12 bases between. Germline V lookup: CDR1 MNHEY, CDR2 SMNVEV (reference sequence). The CDR3 here is CASSQGTRAKNIQYF. The DNA of the CDR3 is TGTGCCAGCAGCCAAGGGACGCGAGCCAAAAACATTCAGTACTTC.

This clone was counted a single time. The chain combines TRBV4-1 with TRBJ2-7; D is unresolved. CDR3 length equals 15 residues. Germline V gene data show CDR1 as MGHRA and CDR2 as YSYEKL. V shed 0 bases and J shed 0 bases, with 9 bases lying between them. CDR3 bases: TGCGCCAGCAGCCAAGATAAGGGAAGCTCCTACGAGCAGTACTTC. Protein: CASSQDKGSSYEQYF.

V and J are TRBV5-6 and TRBJ2-7; a weak D match, TRBD1 (5 bases). Between the trimmed V and J ends, which lost 0 bases and 8 bases, there was a span of 12 bases. Germline V lookup: CDR1 SGHDT, CDR2 YYEEEE. This CDR3 comprises 13 residues. Written as DNA, the CDR3 is TGTGCCAGCAGCTTGGGTTCAGGGTCCCAGCAGTACTTC. Translating it yields CASSLGSGSQQYF.

V gene TRBV23-1 combines with J gene TRBJ2-1, with TRBD2 matching over 7 bases. TRBV23-1 belongs to the ORF category, with a function that is uncertain. The ends lost 10 bases at V and 0 bases at J; junction bases unmatched: 15. The CDR3 runs to 17 residues. CDR3 residues: CATTRDYPFSSYNEQFF. The CDR3 DNA is TGCGCCACCACCCGGGACTACCCCTTCAGCTCCTACAATGAGCAGTTCTTC.

The chain carries TRBV7-6 and TRBJ2-7; 9 nucleotides agree with TRBD1. The CDR3 has 13 amino acids. The V gene end was trimmed by 6 bases and the J gene end by 5 bases; junction bases not matched to a gene: 5. Germline CDR1 and CDR2: SGHVS and FNYEAQ. CDR3 DNA: TGTGCCAGCAGGGGACAGGGAGGCGACGAGCAGTACTTC. Translation gives CASRGQGGDEQYF. Drawing the rest from reference TRBV7-6 and TRBJ2-7, the complete variable domain is GAGVSQSPRYKVTKRGQDVALRCDPISGHVSLYWYRQALGQGPEFLTYFNYEAQQDKSGLPNDRFSAERPEGSISTLTIQRTEQRDSAMYRCASRGQGGDEQYFGPGTRLTVT.

The rearrangement links TRBV5-1 to TRBJ2-2; tentative D call: TRBD2 (5 bases). Trimming removed 0 bases from V and 3 bases from J, with 9 bases in between. Per the germline V gene, CDR1 is SGHRS and CDR2 is YFSETQ. The CDR3 is 15 amino acids. CDR3 sequence: CASSLGLMDTGELFF. The CDR3 bases are TGCGCCAGCAGCTTGGGACTAATGGACACCGGGGAGCTGTTTTTT.

The chain is built from TRBV10-1 and TRBJ2-3; TRBD1 agrees at 7 bases. After removal of 6 bases from V and 2 bases from J, the junction contained 8 bases not matched to a gene. This CDR3 has 15 amino acids. CDR1 is WNHNN and CDR2 is SYGVQD in the germline V gene (reference sequence). CDR3 in amino acids: CASSATGVPTDTQYF. CDR3 coding DNA: TGCGCCAGCAGCGCTACAGGGGTTCCCACAGATACGCAGTATTTT.

J is TRBJ2-2 and V is TRBV5-1; D assignment may be TRBD1 or TRBD2 (6 bases each). The CDR3 runs 16 residues. Germline CDR1 reads SGHRS; CDR2 reads YFSETQ. V was shortened by 7 bases and J by 2 bases, with 18 bases between the two germline ends. CDR3 region: CASSFRGATNTGELFF. The CDR3, as DNA: TGCGCCAGCTCATTTAGGGGGGCTACCAACACCGGGGAGCTGTTTTTT.

The chain employs TRBV29-1 and TRBJ1-2; the D is unclear. V was cut by 3 bases and J by 2 bases, with 16 bases left in between. Germline V CDR1 and CDR2: SQVTM, ANQGSEA. This CDR3 comprises 15 residues. In nucleotides, the CDR3 is TGCAGCGTTGAGGGTTACCCGGGATTAAACTATGGCTACACCTTC. Amino acid sequence: CSVEGYPGLNYGYTF.

The CDR3 region has the DNA TGTGCCAGCACCCCTAAAGGGGGGGCCACCACCGGGGAGCTGTTTTTT. Translated, it gives CASTPKGGATTGELFF. This sequence joins TRBV7-6 and TRBJ2-2; D might be TRBD2 (7 bases). The CDR3 loop spans 16 amino acids. Germline V CDR1 and CDR2: SGHVS, FNYEAQ. Trimming took off 7 bases at V and 4 bases at J, with 19 bases between the two ends.

The chain links TRBV19 to TRBJ2-1; D not certain. The CDR3 covers 15 residues. V was trimmed by 6 bases and J by 2 bases, leaving 14 bases between them. Germline CDR1 LNHDA, CDR2 SQIVND (reference sequence). CDR3 sequence: CASSPGKGPYNEQFF. Here the CDR3 DNA reads TGTGCCAGTAGCCCAGGCAAGGGTCCCTACAATGAGCAGTTCTTC.

The J gene is TRBJ1-2, the V gene TRBV7-9, with D possibly matching TRBD1 (5 bases). CDR3 length equals 14 residues. CDR1 and CDR2 from the germline V gene are SEHNR and FQNEAQ (reference sequence). Trimming cost V 7 bases and J 3 bases, with 15 bases left between them. The CDR3 spells CASTPRGKDYGYTF. In DNA, the CDR3 is TGTGCCAGCACCCCTCGGGGGAAGGACTATGGCTACACCTTC.

In its sample, this clone was seen a few times. V gene TRBV7-6 combines with J gene TRBJ1-1; 8 bases align to TRBD1. The J segment lost 2 bases and the V segment lost 5 bases, leaving 4 bases of the junction unmatched. Per the germline V gene, CDR1 is SGHVS and CDR2 is FNYEAQ. The CDR3 is made up of 14 amino acids. The CDR3 here is CASSPDRDNTEAFF. The CDR3 DNA reads as TGTGCCAGCAGCCCGGACAGGGATAACACTGAAGCTTTCTTT.

The rearrangement joins TRBV7-8 to TRBJ1-2; no definite D call. The V gene's germline CDR1 is SGHVS and CDR2 FQNEAQ. CDR3 length: 14 amino acids. The V and J ends lost 2 bases and 0 bases respectively, with 7 bases between them. The CDR3 DNA follows: TGTGCCAGCAGCTTACCTGGACCTAACTATGGCTACACCTTC. Translated, it gives CASSLPGPNYGYTF.

This sequence joins TRBV27 and TRBJ2-7, with TRBD1 identical over 9 bases. Trimming took 0 bases from V and 7 from J; bases not matched to a gene: 10. Per germline, CDR1 MNHEY and CDR2 SMNVEV (reference sequence). The CDR3 has 16 residues. The CDR3 is CASSLSVGDRALEQYF. CDR3 coding DNA: TGTGCCAGCAGTTTATCTGTTGGGGACAGGGCTTTAGAGCAGTACTTC.

The chain uses TRBV18 and TRBJ2-2, with TRBD2 matching 9 bases. The CDR3 is 16 amino acids. Germline V gives CDR1 KGHSH, CDR2 LQKENI. V gave up 0 bases and J gave up 6 bases; unmatched junction bases: 5. In nucleotides, the CDR3 is TGTGCCAGCTCACCACCAATAGCGGGAGTATCCGGGGAGCTGTTTTTT. This codes for CASSPPIAGVSGELFF.

The chain is built from TRBV28 and TRBJ1-2, with D unresolved. This CDR3 comprises 10 residues. Trimming stripped 4 bases from V and 4 bases from J, with 1 base between. Per the germline V gene, CDR1 is MDHEN and CDR2 is SYDVKM. CDR3 sequence reads: CASSSYGYTF. The CDR3 coding sequence is TGTGCCAGCAGTTCCTATGGCTACACCTTC.